The 15 T cell receptor beta chains reported below all come from one sample, sequenced in a study of cytotoxic CD8 clonotypes in ibrutinib-treated CLL. Clones were read by immunoSEQ multiplex PCR, and TCRdb kept only the in-frame ones, dropping some. The table has 250,000 to 350,000 clones, roughly 76% seen once; the top ten hold 5.6%. The starting material was PBMCs, obtained at disease progression, from a patient treated with ibrutinib. These receptors were taken from a human donor with chronic lymphocytic leukemia.

The count of this clone is one. The chain carries TRBV28 and TRBJ2-7, with D perhaps matching TRBD1 (6 bases). Germline-derived CDR1 and CDR2 are MDHEN and SYDVKM. V was shortened by 7 bases and J by 5 bases, with 15 bases between the two germline ends. CDR3 length equals 13 residues. The CDR3 sequence is CASTPMAGDEQYF. The DNA of the CDR3 is TGTGCCAGCACCCCTATGGCAGGGGACGAGCAGTACTTC.

This clone was found a few times. The chain employs TRBV7-9 and TRBJ1-1; no reliable D call. CDR3 length equals 11 residues. CDR1 is SEHNR, CDR2 FQNEAQ, per germline (reference sequence). The V and J ends lost 5 bases and 6 bases respectively, with 7 bases between them. The CDR3, as DNA: TGTGCCAGCAGCATGGGCCCTGAAGCTTTCTTT. It specifies CASSMGPEAFF.

The rearrangement uses TRBV4-3 and TRBJ2-3, with D unresolved. With 10 bases removed from V and 0 bases from J, the gap between germline ends came to 11 bases. Germline-derived CDR1 and CDR2 are LGHNA and YSLEER. The CDR3 loop spans 13 amino acids. CDR3 in DNA: TGCGCCAACCGAACTGATAGCACAGATACGCAGTATTTT. This sequence encodes CANRTDSTDTQYF.

The chain is built from TRBV5-4 and TRBJ2-7; 10 bases fit TRBD2. Germline lookup yields CDR1 SGHNT and CDR2 YYREEE (reference sequence). This CDR3 comprises 15 residues. The V gene end was trimmed by 0 bases and the J gene end by 4 bases; junction bases not matched to a gene: 4. The DNA for the CDR3 is TGTGCCAGCAGCTTGGCAGCGGGAGGGGGGTACGAGCAGTACTTC. It is translated as CASSLAAGGGYEQYF.

For the CDR3, the DNA is TGTGCCAGCAGACTAGCGGGCTCCTACGAGCAGTACTTC. Translated: CASRLAGSYEQYF. This chain joins TRBV27 and TRBJ2-7; 9 bases line up with TRBD2. This CDR3 region has 13 residues. V shed 6 bases, J shed 0 bases, and the junction held 0 bases outside the gene matches. Germline CDR1 and CDR2: MNHEY and SMNVEV (reference sequence).

This clone has just one count. The chain recombines TRBV6-6 with TRBJ1-3; 8 bases are a match to TRBD1. CDR3 length: 15 amino acids. V shed 0 bases, J shed 2 bases, and the junction held 0 bases outside the gene matches. CDR1 and CDR2 from the germline V gene are MNHNY and SVGAGI (reference sequence). The DNA of the CDR3 is TGTGCCAGCAGTTACTCGGACAGGGCTGGAAACACCATATATTTT. Protein sequence: CASSYSDRAGNTIYF.

Remarks on this clone: Other DNA sequences in this sample translate to the same CDR3. J is TRBJ1-2 and V is TRBV5-1; a weak D match, TRBD1 (5 bases). V was cut by 0 bases and J by 0 bases, with 9 bases left in between. CDR1 and CDR2 from the germline V gene are SGHRS and YFSETQ. The CDR3 loop spans 15 amino acids. The CDR3 reads CASSLVLGANYGYTF. CDR3 nucleotide sequence: TGCGCCAGCAGCTTGGTTTTGGGGGCTAACTATGGCTACACCTTC.

The V and J genes are TRBV29-1 and TRBJ2-7, with TRBD1 as a possible D gene (5 bases). The germline CDR1 and CDR2 sequences are SQVTM and ANQGSEA. The V gene lost 0 bases and the J gene lost 9 bases, with 15 bases spanning the gap. This CDR3 region has 13 residues. The CDR3, as DNA: TGCAGCGTTGAAGATCCCAGGGCGGATAGGCAGTACTTC. This gives the protein CSVEDPRADRQYF.

The chain joins TRBV2 to TRBJ2-1; TRBD1 aligns across 10 bases. The CDR3 contains 15 residues. CDR1 SNHLY and CDR2 FYNNEI come from the germline V gene. V was pared by 7 bases and J by 6 bases, with 9 bases of the junction left unmatched. In DNA, the CDR3 is TGTGCCAGCAATAGAAGACAGGGGGCACGCAATGAGCAGTTCTTC. This gives the protein CASNRRQGARNEQFF. The entire variable domain, with the rest obtained from reference TRBV2 and TRBJ2-1, is as follows: EPEVTQTPSHQVTQMGQEVILRCVPISNHLYFYWYRQILGQKVEFLVSFYNNEISEKSEIFDDQFSVERPDGSNFTLKIRSTKLEDSAMYFCASNRRQGARNEQFFGPGTRLTVL.

This clone was counted between two and nine times. The chain uses TRBV2 and TRBJ2-4; TRBD2 is a possible D gene (5 bases). V was trimmed by 6 bases and J by 7 bases, leaving 16 bases between them. This CDR3 region has 14 residues. CDR1 is SNHLY, CDR2 FYNNEI, per germline. CDR3 region: CASRVVGLANIQYF. The DNA of the CDR3 is TGTGCCAGCAGGGTGGTTGGTCTAGCCAACATTCAGTACTTC.

The rearrangement joins TRBV11-2 to TRBJ1-2; 7 positions match TRBD1. Losses at the gene ends were 0 bases for V and 4 bases for J; bases not matched to a gene: 5. The CDR3 is made up of 15 amino acids. Germline V gene lookup returns CDR1 SGHAT and CDR2 FQNNGV. CDR3 region: CASSLEQGGGYGYTF. In DNA, the CDR3 is TGTGCCAGCAGCTTAGAGCAGGGGGGCGGCTATGGCTACACCTTC.

The chain joins TRBV6-6 to TRBJ1-6, with 7 nucleotides matching TRBD1. The CDR3 is made up of 16 amino acids. Germline loops: CDR1 MNHNY, CDR2 SVGAGI (reference sequence). The junction had 10 bases not matched to a gene; V was cut back by 2 bases and J by 9 bases. CDR3 coding DNA: TGTGCCAGCAGTTACCTAAGGGGGCGCGCTCTTTCACCCCTCCACTTT. Protein product: CASSYLRGRALSPLHF.

The genes are TRBV5-1 and TRBJ2-3; no firm D call. The CDR3 sequence is 14 residues long. V lost 0 bases and J 5 bases, leaving 10 bases between the germline ends. Per the germline V gene, CDR1 is SGHRS and CDR2 is YFSETQ. CDR3 protein: CASSLEGFRDTQYF. The CDR3 DNA reads as TGCGCCAGCAGCTTGGAAGGGTTTAGAGATACGCAGTATTTT.

The CDR3 sequence: CASSLVPWRSNTGELFF. Here the CDR3 DNA reads TGTGCCAGCAGCTTAGTTCCATGGCGATCGAACACCGGGGAGCTGTTTTTT. The gene calls are TRBV11-2 and TRBJ2-2; D is unresolved. This CDR3 has 17 residues. Trimming took off 1 base at V and 0 bases at J, with 12 bases between the two ends. CDR1 and CDR2 (germline): SGHAT, FQNNGV. Drawing the rest from reference TRBV11-2 and TRBJ2-2, the complete variable domain is EAGVAQSPRYKIIEKRQSVAFWCNPISGHATLYWYQQILGQGPKLLIQFQNNGVVDDSQLPKDRFSAERLKGVDSTLKIQPAKLEDSAVYLCASSLVPWRSNTGELFFGEGSRLTVL.

There are a few counts of this clone. The chain joins TRBV14 to TRBJ2-7; TRBD2 matches 9 bases. The CDR3 covers 14 residues. After removal of 4 bases from V and 6 bases from J, the junction contained 7 bases not matched to a gene. Germline V gene data show CDR1 as SGHDN and CDR2 as FVKESK. In DNA, the CDR3 is TGTGCCAGCAGCCTAGCGGGAGCCCTTGGCGAGCAGTACTTC. Protein sequence: CASSLAGALGEQYF.